This entry is about one T cell receptor (beta chain). No antigen is known for it. Within one base of it there is no much larger clone, and no base qualities were kept. Using the deep immunoSEQ assay, multiplex PCR amplified TCR CDR3 regions from genomic DNA. Extracted genomic DNA from each cell subset was distributed evenly across all wells of several immunoSEQ 96-well plates, and each plate was treated as a replicate. For unsorted PBMC, 300 ng genomic DNA, equal to approximately 30,000 T cell genomes, was loaded into each replicate PCR. Unsorted PBMC genomic DNA was sequenced across ten immunoSEQ deep assay plates. Purified libraries were measured with a Qubit 3.0 fluorometer, size-checked on a Bioanalyzer 2100, and measured again with the KAPA Library Quantification kit. Each immunoSEQ 96-well plate was sequenced on its own single-read 150-cycle Illumina NextSeq 550 flow cell. The original pipeline was this. Because only junctional sequences without quality scores were contained in the immunoSEQ output, filtering matching that applied to full-length reads could not be performed. To assign V/J genes and CDR3, sequences were annotated using PyIR, a Python wrapper for IgBLAST v1.9, with IMGT germline references. Reads with weak V/J assignments (E-value above 1e-6), missing CDR3, stop codons, out-of-frame junctions, or ambiguous translated residues were removed. V3J clonotypes were defined by identical inferred V gene, J gene, and CDR3 amino acid sequence. Percentage overlap between repertoires was computed as shared unique clonotypes divided by the size of the smaller repertoire. Three approaches were used to assess repertoire richness: RTK rarefaction, the Chao1 estimator, and Recon v2.1 estimates of unobserved clonotypes. Not all clones reach the TCRdb copy of this immuneACCESS table, which keeps in-frame sequences only. Checked studies attribute under half of the gap to unresolved V genes and leave the rest unexplained. V, J and clone size reflect that table, while D and trimming were determined from the DNA. The sample data list some 530,000 clones, and 65% to 85% of these were observed just once. The biggest ten clones account for 10% to 15% of the sample.

The donors were healthy, HIV-negative adults with no recently reported acute infections or vaccinations. Only Caucasian adults living in Nashville, Tennessee, USA were represented among the donors. For unsorted samples, 84 million or so PBMCs were counted, and genomic DNA was extracted using the QIAamp DNA Blood Mini kit. Blood was obtained by leukapheresis, after which PBMCs were separated by Ficoll-Histopaque density gradient centrifugation and cryopreserved in liquid nitrogen vapor phase. The data were taken from a study of shared clonotypes between healthy human individuals (dated by TCRdb to about 2020). Turning to the overall study: The cohort comprised two women and three men aged 18 to 49 years. To estimate repertoire size and how much clonotypes are shared between individuals, the study performed deep sequencing of blood TCR repertoires from roughly five healthy adults. To increase sequencing depth and limit assay-specific biases, TCR repertoire library preparation and sequencing were carried out by different laboratories using diverse techniques. Each donor's leukapheresis produced roughly between roughly 0.85 and 9 billion PBMCs.

Here is what the overall study found, with its caveats: The genetic and exposure-history diversity represented was limited by the small number of donors. Sampling was restricted to blood, and TCR repertoires in tissue are likely to differ from TCR repertoires in blood. Pairwise subsampling led to the expectation that sequencing depth would affect the degree of clonotype sharing among donors.

The CDR3, cysteine through phenylalanine, is 14 amino acids long. Only CDR3 DNA is held: 42 bases, read in frame from base 1. V is shortened by 2 bases, J by 1 base, and the region joining them spans 6 bases. The CDR1 and CDR2 encoded by the germline V gene (reference sequence) are SEHNR and FQNEAQ. The V and J segments used are TRBV7-9 and TRBJ1-5, with an unclear D gene assignment. The sequence was collected from a woman aged 40 to 55 in good health. Some clones in this sample may be carry-over from other donors' samples. Sample: PBMCs. At the DNA level, the sequence is TGTGCCAGCAGCTTACAGGACAGCAATCAGCCCCAGCATTTT. Its coded protein is CASSLQDSNQPQHF.